The 25 T cell receptor beta chains given below trace back to one sample, sequenced in a study of CD8 T cells in ankylosing spondylitis. MiXCR was run by TCRdb on the 5' RACE reads, yielding one entry per CDR3 protein. Of 200,000 to 300,000 distinct CDR3 sequences in the sample, approximately 9% were seen once. Sequencing was done on a sample of blood, either unsorted or a sorted T cell fraction (not recorded which). All receptors come from a male donor with ankylosing spondylitis or in good health (not recorded which).

In its sample, this clonotype was seen a few times. A read error may account for a junction end that differs from germline. The V gene is TRBV7-7, the J gene TRBJ2-1, with 12 bases identical to TRBD2. The germline V gene encodes CDR1 SSHAT and CDR2 FNYEAQ (reference sequence). CDR3 length: 16 residues. Here the CDR3 reads CASSQPTSGGPGEQFF. DNA for the CDR3: TGTGCTAGCAGCCAACCGACTAGCGGGGGCCCCGGTGAGCAGTTCTTC.

This clonotype has ten or more counts. J is TRBJ1-5 and V is TRBV20-1; 9 bases line up with TRBD1. Germline CDR1 DFQATT, CDR2 SNEGSKA (reference sequence). Unmatched junction bases numbered 7, after V lost 3 bases and J lost 4 bases. The CDR3 sequence is 15 residues long. CDR3 nucleotide sequence: TGCAGTGCTAGTACAGGGGGCTTAGGGAATCAGCCCCAGCATTTT. This translates into CSASTGGLGNQPQHF.

This clonotype was seen more than once but under ten times. The V call is TRBV7-2, the J call TRBJ2-7, with D tentatively TRBD1 (6 bases). CDR1 and CDR2 (germline): SGHTA, FQGNSA. The CDR3 has 13 residues. Trimming shortened V by 2 bases and J by 7 bases, and 12 bases separated the two germline ends. The CDR3 sequence: CASSLKARGEQYF. CDR3 bases: TGTGCCAGCAGCTTAAAGGCCAGGGGAGAGCAGTACTTC.

There are many counts of this clonotype. J is TRBJ1-5 and V is TRBV6-5; 10 bases align to TRBD1. J was trimmed by 6 bases and V by 0 bases; bases with no gene match: 8. The germline CDR1 and CDR2 sequences are MNHEY and SVGAGI. The CDR3 has 17 residues. CDR3 in DNA: TGTGCCAGCAGTTACTCGACAAGGACAGGGGGATTTCAGCCCCAGCATTTT. Translating gives CASSYSTRTGGFQPQHF.

The chain carries TRBV7-2 and TRBJ2-1; 8 positions match TRBD2. Germline values: CDR1 SGHTA, CDR2 FQGNSA. The CDR3 has 15 residues. The J segment lost 10 bases and the V segment lost 5 bases, leaving 13 bases of the junction unmatched. The CDR3 reads CASSKEAGVRREQFF. CDR3 DNA sequence: TGTGCCAGCAGCAAAGAAGCGGGAGTTCGGCGGGAGCAGTTCTTC.

This clonotype was counted at least ten times. This chain links TRBV11-2 with TRBJ2-1, with 9 nucleotides matching TRBD1. Trimming took 5 bases from V and 9 from J; bases not matched to a gene: 8. The germline V gene encodes CDR1 SGHAT and CDR2 FQNNGV. CDR3 length equals 14 residues. CDR3 in DNA: TGTGCCAGCAGCACTCCGGGACAGGGTCGTGAGCAGTTCTTC. This translates into CASSTPGQGREQFF.

There are many counts of this clonotype. V and J are TRBV7-9 and TRBJ1-1; D is undetermined. The germline V and J ends were trimmed by 2 bases and 7 bases, with 20 bases remaining between them. The germline CDR1 and CDR2 sequences are SEHNR and FQNEAQ (reference sequence). The CDR3 totals 16 residues. CDR3 residues: CASSLMEGTAWGEAFF. CDR3 bases: TGTGCCAGCAGCTTAATGGAAGGTACTGCCTGGGGTGAAGCTTTCTTT.

This clonotype occurred once. The chain is built from TRBV30 and TRBJ2-7; no clear D gene. The CDR3 runs 11 residues. The V gene's germline CDR1 is GTSNPN and CDR2 SVGIG (reference sequence). V shed 4 bases and J shed 4 bases, with 8 bases lying between them. The CDR3 region has the DNA TGTGCCTGGAAACGGAGTTACGAGCAGTACTTC. Its translation is CAWKRSYEQYF.

This clonotype was seen ten or more times. V and J are TRBV7-2 and TRBJ2-7, with 7 bases fitting TRBD1. CDR1 is SGHTA and CDR2 is FQGNSA in the germline V gene. Unmatched junction bases numbered 3, after V lost 1 base and J lost 0 bases. This CDR3 spans 15 amino acids. The CDR3 is CASSLGRGRSYEQYF. The CDR3 DNA sequence: TGTGCCAGCAGCTTAGGAAGGGGGCGCTCCTACGAGCAGTACTTC.

CDR3 nucleotide sequence: TGTGCCAGCAGCGTGGGGGGACAGGGCTACGAGCAGTACTTC. It encodes CASSVGGQGYEQYF. The chain uses TRBV9 and TRBJ2-7; 9 nucleotides match TRBD1. Trimming cost V 2 bases and J 3 bases; bases outside gene matches: 3. CDR3 length: 14 residues. In germline, CDR1 is SGDLS, CDR2 YYNGEE.

V and J are TRBV20-1 and TRBJ2-2; perhaps D is TRBD1 or TRBD2 (7 bases each). The CDR3 contains 20 residues. The V and J ends lost 3 bases and 4 bases respectively, with 30 bases between them. The germline CDR1 and CDR2 sequences are DFQATT and SNEGSKA (reference sequence). The CDR3 nucleotides are TGCAGTGCTAGCCCTTATAAGGGGCAAGCAGGGGGGGCCGCCACCGGGGAGCTGTTTTTT. Its protein product is CSASPYKGQAGGAATGELFF.

In this sample, this clonotype turned up many times. V and J are TRBV20-1 and TRBJ2-7, with D perhaps being TRBD1 or TRBD2 (5 bases each). The V gene lost 0 bases and the J gene lost 2 bases, with 11 bases spanning the gap. CDR1 and CDR2 from the germline V gene are DFQATT and SNEGSKA (reference sequence). The CDR3 has 14 amino acids. The DNA of the CDR3 is TGCAGTGCTAGAGATAGGGACGTAGCCTACGAGCAGTACTTC. It is translated as CSARDRDVAYEQYF.

This clonotype was counted ten times or more. The chain combines TRBV7-9 with TRBJ1-1, with D possibly TRBD1 on 6 matching bases. Germline values: CDR1 SEHNR, CDR2 FQNEAQ (reference sequence). This CDR3 region has 14 residues. V lost 1 base and J lost 4, with 10 bases in between. CDR3 amino acids: CASSLGDTSTEAFF. In DNA, the CDR3 is TGTGCCAGCAGCTTAGGGGACACGAGCACTGAAGCTTTCTTT.

This clonotype has a count of ten or more. The J gene is TRBJ2-2, the V gene TRBV20-1; 7 nucleotides agree with TRBD2. The CDR3 covers 14 residues. Trimming took 6 bases from V and 5 from J; bases not matched to a gene: 9. The germline gives CDR1 DFQATT, CDR2 SNEGSKA (reference sequence). The CDR3 loop is CSADHGGRTGELFF. For the CDR3, the DNA is TGCAGTGCCGACCACGGGGGGAGAACCGGGGAGCTGTTTTTT.

In its sample, this clonotype was seen many times. This CDR3 reads CASSSAETGNYGYTF. The CDR3 DNA reads as TGTGCCAGCAGCTCCGCCGAGACAGGGAACTATGGCTACACCTTC. The genes are TRBV7-9 and TRBJ1-2; 7 bases are shared with TRBD1. V lost 4 bases and J lost 2; bases outside the gene matches: 7. The CDR3 has 15 residues. Per the germline V gene, CDR1 is SEHNR and CDR2 is FQNEAQ (reference sequence).

This clonotype showed up many times. V is TRBV9 and J is TRBJ2-5; tentatively, D is TRBD2 (6 bases). Germline assignment: CDR1 SGDLS and CDR2 YYNGEE. This CDR3 contains 15 residues. V was clipped by 3 bases and J by 4 bases, with 16 bases between them. The CDR3 loop is CASSAGTSPSETQYF. In DNA, the CDR3 is TGTGCCAGCAGCGCTGGGACTTCTCCATCAGAGACCCAGTACTTC.

This clonotype was counted many times. The CDR3 DNA reads TGCGCCAGCAGCGACGGACAGGGACCCACTGAAGCTTTCTTT. Amino acid sequence: CASSDGQGPTEAFF. V usage is TRBV5-1 and J usage is TRBJ1-1, with 8 bases lining up with TRBD1. The trim removed 4 bases at V and 4 bases at J, leaving 6 bases unmatched. This CDR3 comprises 14 residues. Germline V lookup: CDR1 SGHRS, CDR2 YFSETQ.

This clonotype was detected only a few times. The chain is built from TRBV7-9 and TRBJ2-1; D is tentatively TRBD1 or TRBD2 (6 bases each). V was trimmed by 5 bases and J by 3 bases, leaving 14 bases between them. The V gene's germline CDR1 is SEHNR and CDR2 FQNEAQ (reference sequence). This CDR3 has 15 amino acids. The DNA for the CDR3 is TGTGCCAGCAGCGCGCGGGACACCTACTACAATGAGCAGTTCTTC. This sequence encodes CASSARDTYYNEQFF.

This clonotype was detected ten times or more. The chain uses TRBV27 and TRBJ1-5; 8 nucleotides agree with TRBD1. CDR3 length equals 17 residues. V shed 7 bases and J 8 bases; nucleotides not matched to a gene: 19. Germline lookup yields CDR1 MNHEY and CDR2 SMNVEV (reference sequence). DNA of the CDR3: TGTGCCAGCACGTCCCTCTCCCCAACAGGGGGAGGTAAGCCCCAGCATTTT. This gives the protein CASTSLSPTGGGKPQHF.

This clonotype showed up many times. The rearrangement uses TRBV7-2 and TRBJ2-3, with D maybe TRBD2 (5 bases). Germline-derived CDR1 and CDR2 are SGHTA and FQGNSA. The CDR3 sequence is 11 residues long. Trimming stripped 5 bases from V and 11 bases from J, with 11 bases between. DNA for the CDR3: TGTGCCAGCAGCCAAAGGACTGAGCAGTATTTT. This translates into CASSQRTEQYF.

This clonotype occurred many times. The CDR3, as DNA: TGCAGTGCTAGAGAAGGAAGTTCGAACACCGGGGAGCTGTTTTTT. Translation gives CSAREGSSNTGELFF. The genes are TRBV20-1 and TRBJ2-2; no firm D call. Per germline, CDR1 DFQATT and CDR2 SNEGSKA (reference sequence). The CDR3 runs to 15 residues. The V end was cut by 0 bases, the J end by 0 bases, with 8 bases between.

This clonotype occurred many times. The chain uses TRBV6-4 and TRBJ1-2; 11 bases line up with TRBD1. CDR1 is MRHNA and CDR2 is SNTAGT in the germline V gene. The CDR3 length is 17 residues. The V and J ends lost 6 bases and 0 bases, in that order; junction bases with no gene match: 9. The CDR3 bases are TGTGCCAGCAGCGAAGGACAGGGGGCATCAGCTAACTATGGCTACACCTTC. Amino acid sequence: CASSEGQGASANYGYTF.

This clonotype appeared many times. CDR3 sequence reads: CSASDTSGRAEQFF. CDR3 bases: TGCAGTGCTAGCGATACTAGCGGGAGGGCTGAGCAGTTCTTC. The chain employs TRBV20-1 and TRBJ2-1; 13 nucleotides line up with TRBD2. Per the germline V gene, CDR1 is DFQATT and CDR2 is SNEGSKA (reference sequence). With 3 bases clipped from V and 9 bases from J, the junction kept 5 bases outside the gene matches. CDR3 length: 14 residues.

This clonotype was seen only a few times. This chain connects TRBV4-3 to TRBJ2-3; perhaps D is TRBD1 or TRBD2 (6 bases each). There are 15 residues in the CDR3. Trimming took 4 bases from V and 2 from J, leaving 13 bases between them. Germline V gives CDR1 LGHNA, CDR2 YSLEER. CDR3 loop: CASSPRGPLTDTQYF. The CDR3 DNA is TGCGCCAGCAGCCCCCGGGGGCCCCTCACAGATACGCAGTATTTT.

There are many counts of this clonotype. The DNA for the CDR3 is TGTGCCAGCAGCTCCCCGGGACAAAACGCTGAGGACTATGGCTACACCTTC. Translated: CASSSPGQNAEDYGYTF. The chain recombines TRBV6-1 with TRBJ1-2, with a weak D call TRBD1 (6 bases). CDR1 is MNHNS, CDR2 SASEGT, per germline. CDR3 length: 17 amino acids. The V and J ends lost 6 bases and 3 bases respectively, with 23 bases between them.